This is a list of T cell receptor beta chains from one sample in a study of shared clonotypes between healthy human individuals. The table came from immunoSEQ multiplex PCR; TCRdb's copy has only in-frame clones and leaves some out. The sample has approximately 810,000 clones; 85% to 95% are singletons. The sequencing sample was made of naive CD8+ T cells sorted from blood. Receptor source: a man under 40 in good health. CDR3s include the opening cysteine and the closing phenylalanine or tryptophan.

v_call	cdr3_aa
TRBV6-1	CASSEWGSGSNQPQHF
TRBV7-6	CASSSFSNEQFF
TRBV27	CASRKPGHPYNEQFF
TRBV14	CASSHGDRGRGYTF
TRBV21-1	CASSKVASGRAPAYEQYF
TRBV7-9	CASRSLGASYNEQFF
TRBV4-3	CASSPGGVGNEKLFF
TRBV10-1	CASSESGFPDTQYF
TRBV7-9	CASSSPDRDYEQYF
TRBV29-1	CSLIRSNYNEQFF
TRBV5-1	CASSLDRLAGSLLSYEQYF
TRBV7-8	CASSFGTGGLSGANVLTF
TRBV27	CASMDPDSSYEQYF
TRBV7-9	CASGTGGYEQYF
TRBV7-9	CASSPTTGGYQETQYF
TRBV2	CAIGVYTGELFF
TRBV7-3	CASSYGDSLQTQYF
TRBV28	CASSLGSGTSYNEQFF
TRBV7-2	CASSRRGSLTDTQYF
TRBV25-1	CASSGYRGSTDTQYF
TRBV7-6	CASRQFPGTLDGNTIYF
TRBV27	CASSLGGGASYEQYF
TRBV7-8	CASSSGGTEAFF
TRBV27	CASSLDSDYEQYF
TRBV6-5	CASSYSSETYEQYF
TRBV20-1	CSALQKETQYF
TRBV21-1	CASSNLRDRDRLTDTQYF
TRBV6-5	CASSYLPGSLHGYTF
TRBV23-1	CASSSDLFSDYGYTF
TRBV27	CASGQHYEQYF
TRBV13	CASSLEGETQYF
TRBV7-6	CASAGPGSYEQYF
TRBV25-1	CASSATASGQYF
TRBV2	CASSEVEGGLAQPQHF
TRBV6-6	CASSYWTGKDYGYTF
TRBV13	CASSFGLAEGSTDTQYF
TRBV6-6	CASSDSYEQYF
TRBV27	CASSLLPSDALETQYF
TRBV11-2	CASRGGQGISLPYEQYF
TRBV5-1	CASSSTGTGGPNTEAFF
TRBV28	CASTNGRGGLSETQYF
TRBV7-8	CASSLVQGPNEQFF
TRBV7-9	CASSLGGGLWTTQYF